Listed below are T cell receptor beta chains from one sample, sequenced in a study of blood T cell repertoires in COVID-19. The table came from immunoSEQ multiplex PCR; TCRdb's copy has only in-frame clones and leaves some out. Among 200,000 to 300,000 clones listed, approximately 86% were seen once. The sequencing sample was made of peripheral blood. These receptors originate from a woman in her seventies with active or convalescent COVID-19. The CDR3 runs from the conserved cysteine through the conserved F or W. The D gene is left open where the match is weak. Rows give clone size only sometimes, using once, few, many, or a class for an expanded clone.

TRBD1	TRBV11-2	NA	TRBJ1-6	CASSVGTASSYNSPLHF	TGTGCCAGCAGCGTCGGGACAGCGAGCTCCTATAATTCACCCCTCCACTTT
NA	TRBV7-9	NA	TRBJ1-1	CASSRTENTEAFF	TGTGCCAGCAGCCGTACTGAGAACACTGAAGCTTTCTTT
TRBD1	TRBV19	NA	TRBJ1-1	CASSIGTGGTEAFF	TGTGCCAGTAGTATAGGGACAGGGGGCACTGAAGCTTTCTTT
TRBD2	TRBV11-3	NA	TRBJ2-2	CASSFSGAGDGELFF	TGTGCCAGCAGCTTTAGCGGGGCGGGAGACGGGGAGCTGTTTTTT
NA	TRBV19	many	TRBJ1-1	CASNSGIRTTEAFF	TGTGCCAGTAATTCGGGAATAAGAACAACTGAAGCTTTCTTT
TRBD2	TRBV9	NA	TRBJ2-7	CASSGGTSGYSYEQYF	TGTGCCAGCAGCGGGGGAACTAGCGGGTACTCCTACGAGCAGTACTTC
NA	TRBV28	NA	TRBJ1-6	CASRYAGATYNSPLHF	TGTGCCAGCAGGTATGCGGGGGCCACCTATAATTCACCCCTCCACTTT
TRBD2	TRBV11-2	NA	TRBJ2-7	CASRPGGGSYEQYF	TGTGCCAGCAGACCCGGGGGGGGGTCCTACGAGCAGTACTTC
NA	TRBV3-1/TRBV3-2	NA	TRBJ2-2	CASRDRHTNTGELFF	TGTGCCAGCAGGGACAGACATACGAACACCGGGGAGCTGTTTTTT
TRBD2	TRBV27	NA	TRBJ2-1	CASSSPSRSGGNNEQFF	TGTGCCAGCAGTTCCCCAAGTCGGAGCGGGGGGAACAATGAGCAGTTCTTC
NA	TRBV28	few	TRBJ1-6	CASSFSWEGNSYNSPLHF	TGTGCCAGCAGTTTTAGTTGGGAGGGGAACTCCTATAATTCACCCCTCCACTTT
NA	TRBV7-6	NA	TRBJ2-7	CASGPPGASYEQYF	TGTGCCAGTGGCCCCCCAGGGGCGAGCTACGAGCAGTACTTC
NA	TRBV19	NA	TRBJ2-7	CASRSDPGSYEQYF	TGTGCCAGTAGGTCTGATCCTGGGAGTTACGAGCAGTACTTC
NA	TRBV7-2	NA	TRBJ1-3	CASSLGTNTIYF	TGTGCCAGCAGCTTAGGGACTAACACCATATATTTT
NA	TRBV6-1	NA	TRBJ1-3	CASSAREVPSSGNTIYF	TGTGCCAGCAGTGCCCGGGAGGTACCGTCCTCTGGAAACACCATATATTTT
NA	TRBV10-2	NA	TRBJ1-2	CASGQLNGYTF	TGCGCCAGCGGTCAACTGAATGGCTACACCTTC
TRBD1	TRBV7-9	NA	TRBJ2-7	CASSPFGDRGLYEQYF	TGTGCCAGCAGCCCGTTCGGCGACAGGGGACTGTACGAGCAGTACTTC
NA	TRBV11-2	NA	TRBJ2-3	CASSLDGAATDTQYF	TGTGCCAGCAGCTTAGATGGGGCGGCCACAGATACGCAGTATTTT
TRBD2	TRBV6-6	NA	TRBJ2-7	CASSGGLAYYEQYF	TGTGCCAGCAGCGGCGGACTAGCCTACTACGAGCAGTACTTC
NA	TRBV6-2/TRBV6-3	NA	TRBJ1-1	CASSYRGIEAFF	TGTGCCAGCAGTTACAGGGGTATCGAAGCTTTCTTT
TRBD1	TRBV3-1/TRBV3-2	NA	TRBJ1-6	CASSQDGPGQKNSPLHF	TGTGCCAGCAGCCAAGACGGCCCGGGACAGAAGAATTCACCCCTCCACTTT
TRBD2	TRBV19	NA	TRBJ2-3	CASSGAGTRWELSTDTQYF	TGTGCCAGTAGTGGGGCGGGGACTAGGTGGGAGTTGAGCACAGATACGCAGTATTTT
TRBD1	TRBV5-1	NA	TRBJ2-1	CASSLGQGALNEQFF	TGCGCCAGCAGCTTAGGACAGGGGGCTCTGAATGAGCAGTTCTTC